Shown below are 13 T cell receptor beta chains from a single sample sequenced in a study of cytomegalovirus exposure and HLA in healthy donors. It was with 60 Vbeta and 13 Jbeta primers that the PCR ran. Repertoires were generated with immunoSEQ multiplex PCR, while TCRdb's copy carries only in-frame clones and drops some. This table holds about 190,000 clones, about three quarters found once. Sequences were obtained from PBMCs. The receptors derive from a woman aged 25 to 39 in good health and CMV-seropositive.

V and J are TRBV7-3 and TRBJ2-2; 11 bases match TRBD2. CDR3 length: 14 amino acids. V lost 8 bases, J lost 4 bases, and 3 bases stayed unmatched. CDR1 and CDR2 (germline): SGHTA, FQGTGA. The CDR3 DNA reads as TGTGCCAGCCAAACTAGCGGGGGCACCGGGGAGCTGTTTTTT. It encodes CASQTSGGTGELFF.

This clone has only a few counts. The V call is TRBV19, the J call TRBJ2-1; D possibly corresponds to TRBD2 (5 bases). Germline V gives CDR1 LNHDA, CDR2 SQIVND (reference sequence). V gave up 4 bases and J gave up 2 bases, with 12 bases separating them. The CDR3 length is 15 residues. CDR3 DNA sequence: TGTGCCAGTAGTACGGACTCATTGCCCTACAATGAGCAGTTCTTC. It encodes CASSTDSLPYNEQFF.

The chain carries TRBV28 and TRBJ1-2; perhaps TRBD1 as D (5 bases). The CDR3 loop spans 16 amino acids. Trimming took 2 bases from V and 4 from J, leaving 17 bases between them. The germline V gene has CDR1 MDHEN and CDR2 SYDVKM. The CDR3 DNA reads TGTGCCAGCAGTTTAGGGCAGGGCGGGGAGATCTATGGCTACACCTTC. This gives the protein CASSLGQGGEIYGYTF.

The rearrangement joins TRBV27 to TRBJ2-5; TRBD2 matches at 7 bases. The CDR3 totals 15 residues. The germline V gene encodes CDR1 MNHEY and CDR2 SMNVEV (reference sequence). After removal of 4 bases from V and 5 bases from J, the junction contained 10 bases not matched to a gene. In nucleotides, the CDR3 is TGTGCCAGCAGTTCCCGGACGGGGGGATTTGAGACCCAGTACTTC. It codes for CASSSRTGGFETQYF.

The chain carries TRBV28 and TRBJ1-1; no firm D call. Trimming took 4 bases from V and 1 from J, leaving 16 bases between them. Germline V gene data show CDR1 as MDHEN and CDR2 as SYDVKM. This CDR3 has 16 residues. For the CDR3, the DNA is TGTGCCAGCAGTTCCTGGGCCAGCGGAACGAACACTGAAGCTTTCTTT. Protein sequence: CASSSWASGTNTEAFF.

The chain links TRBV4-3 to TRBJ2-5, with D possibly matching TRBD1 (6 bases). The ends were cut back, 0 bases at V and 0 bases at J, with 8 bases in the middle. Germline assignment: CDR1 LGHNA and CDR2 YSLEER. This CDR3 contains 15 residues. CDR3 bases: TGCGCCAGCAGCCAAGATTACAGGGACCAAGAGACCCAGTACTTC. It translates to CASSQDYRDQETQYF.

This rearrangement joins TRBV19 to TRBJ2-7; 8 nucleotides line up with TRBD1. V gave up 5 bases and J gave up 5 bases; unmatched junction bases: 14. The CDR3 spans 16 residues. Germline V CDR1 and CDR2: LNHDA, SQIVND (reference sequence). In DNA form, the CDR3 reads TGTGCCAGTAGTCGCACCCTCGGACAGGGTTTCAACGAGCAGTACTTC. It encodes CASSRTLGQGFNEQYF.

With regard to this clone: This sample also contains other DNA sequences that code for the same CDR3. This rearrangement joins TRBV29-1 to TRBJ1-1; 8 bases align to TRBD1. The ends lost 7 bases at V and 0 bases at J; junction bases unmatched: 10. The CDR3 is 15 amino acids. Germline lookup yields CDR1 SQVTM and CDR2 ANQGSEA. This CDR3 reads CSGRQGWGMNTEAFF. The CDR3, as DNA: TGCAGCGGCCGACAGGGGTGGGGCATGAACACTGAAGCTTTCTTT.

This chain joins TRBV7-9 and TRBJ1-2; a weak D match, TRBD1 (5 bases). Trimming stripped 8 bases from V and 3 bases from J, with 22 bases between. Germline lookup yields CDR1 SEHNR and CDR2 FQNEAQ (reference sequence). The CDR3 extends over 16 amino acids. CDR3 loop: CASGSSGGVIDYGYTF. For the CDR3, the DNA is TGTGCCAGCGGATCGTCCGGGGGGGTCATAGACTATGGCTACACCTTC.

The DNA for the CDR3 is TGTGCCAGCAGCCAAGACTTAGGAACCGGGACAGACCCCGAAGCTTTCTTT. As protein: CASSQDLGTGTDPEAFF. The chain has TRBV4-2 and TRBJ1-1; the match to TRBD1 covers 7 bases. Germline CDR1 reads LGHNA; CDR2 reads YNFKEQ. The CDR3 has 17 residues. Losses at the gene ends were 0 bases for V and 8 bases for J; bases not matched to a gene: 15.

This chain links TRBV9 with TRBJ1-2; D is perhaps TRBD1 (5 bases). CDR1 and CDR2 from the germline V gene are SGDLS and YYNGEE. The CDR3 is made up of 15 amino acids. The germline V and J ends were trimmed by 1 base and 0 bases, with 10 bases remaining between them. As DNA, the CDR3 is TGTGCCAGCAGCGTACTAGACAGAGCTAACTATGGCTACACCTTC. Translating it yields CASSVLDRANYGYTF.

The chain couples TRBV11-3 to TRBJ1-1; 7 bases are shared with TRBD1. The CDR3 is made up of 15 amino acids. The J segment lost 2 bases and the V segment lost 5 bases, leaving 8 bases of the junction unmatched. Germline CDR1 is SGHNT and CDR2 is YENEEA. The CDR3 protein is CASSKTGTDNTEAFF. Written as DNA, the CDR3 is TGTGCCAGCAGCAAAACCGGGACAGACAACACTGAAGCTTTCTTT.

This chain uses TRBV9 with TRBJ1-4; D is possibly TRBD1 (6 bases). Between the trimmed V and J ends, which lost 0 bases and 3 bases, there was a span of 15 bases. Germline V CDR1 and CDR2: SGDLS, YYNGEE. The CDR3 has 17 amino acids. The CDR3 sequence is CASSVAAGAVANEKLFF. DNA of the CDR3: TGTGCCAGCAGCGTAGCCGCAGGGGCGGTAGCTAATGAAAAACTGTTTTTT.